These 22 T cell receptor beta chains came from one sample sequenced in a study of metastatic and nonmetastatic thyroid tumors (dated by TCRdb to about 2020). Library construction relied on PCR. Sequencing used an Illumina HiSeq 4000. TCRdb's own reprocessing of the public reads used fastp at Q25 and MiXCR and kept productive beta chains. Recorded for this sample are tens of thousands of clones; under 25% of them occurred a single time. 13% to 15% of the sample is taken by the ten largest. Before undergoing thyroid surgery, none of the patients had been given any kind of treatment. The sequencing sample was made of blood. The receptors stem from a female donor with papillary thyroid cancer or a benign thyroid nodule (not recorded which). Some clones in this sample may be carry-over from other donors' samples.

This clone is termed medium-sized. This chain joins TRBV27 and TRBJ2-7, with 7 bases matching TRBD2. V was pared by 3 bases and J by 6 bases, with 8 bases of the junction left unmatched. Germline V gives CDR1 MNHEY, CDR2 SMNVEV (reference sequence). The CDR3 has 14 amino acids. In DNA, the CDR3 is TGTGCCAGCAGTTTGGCGGGAGCAAGTGGCGAGCAGTACTTC. As protein: CASSLAGASGEQYF.

This clone occurred many times. V usage is TRBV20-1 and J usage is TRBJ2-3; possible D gene TRBD1, 5 bases. This CDR3 contains 15 residues. Per germline, CDR1 DFQATT and CDR2 SNEGSKA (reference sequence). V lost 2 bases to trimming and J lost 2 bases, with 14 bases between them. The CDR3 is CSARHPRGHTDTQYF. The CDR3 DNA reads as TGCAGTGCTAGACACCCTAGGGGTCACACAGATACGCAGTATTTT.

Sample share makes this clone medium-sized. V and J are TRBV12-3 or TRBV12-4 and TRBJ2-7; no clear D. The CDR3 sequence is 13 residues long. Trimming pared 2 bases from V and 2 bases from J, leaving 7 bases between. The CDR3 loop is CASSLRPAYEQYF. DNA of the CDR3: TGTGCCAGCAGTTTACGCCCGGCCTACGAGCAGTACTTC.

In this sample, this clone turned up many times. A single base separates this from a much larger clone, so it may be a read error. The chain has TRBV20-1 and TRBJ1-5, with 9 bases identical to TRBD1. The CDR3 is 15 amino acids. Germline V gene data show CDR1 as DFQATT and CDR2 as SNEGSKA (reference sequence). Here the CDR3 DNA reads TGCAGTGCTCTGAACGGACAGGGGCTGGGGCAGCTCCAGCATTTT. Protein product: CSALNGQGLGQLQHF.

This clone appeared many times. The gene calls are TRBV12-3 or TRBV12-4 and TRBJ2-3, with a possible D match to TRBD1 (6 bases). V gave up 6 bases and J gave up 6 bases, with 16 bases separating them. The CDR3 totals 14 residues. The CDR3 coding sequence is TGTGCCAGCAGCCCCGGACAGCTCGGTGATACGCAGTATTTT. It yields the protein CASSPGQLGDTQYF.

The V gene is TRBV20-1, the J gene TRBJ2-5; 7 nucleotides line up with TRBD2. This CDR3 is built from 12 residues. Trimming took 8 bases from V and 5 from J; bases not matched to a gene: 8. Germline-derived CDR1 and CDR2 are DFQATT and SNEGSKA (reference sequence). For the CDR3, the DNA is TGCAGTCGCGGGAGAGTGGGGGAGACCCAGTACTTC. It codes for CSRGRVGETQYF.

As to this clone: One end of the junction varies from germline; a read error may be responsible. Other nucleotide sequences from this sample produce the same CDR3. The chain recombines TRBV20-1 with TRBJ1-5; possible D gene TRBD1, 5 bases. The germline V gene encodes CDR1 DFQATT and CDR2 SNEGSKA (reference sequence). This CDR3 spans 15 amino acids. CDR3 region: CGAGRGSALNQPQHF. In DNA, the CDR3 is TGCGGTGCAGGTCGGGGGTCGGCCCTTAATCAGCCCCAGCATTTT.

This clone was seen only a few times. One junction end disagrees with the germline gene, perhaps due to a read error. This sequence joins TRBV25-1 and TRBJ1-2; possible D gene TRBD1, 5 bases. Looked up from germline, CDR1 is MGHDK and CDR2 is SYGVNS. This CDR3 spans 13 amino acids. This chain's CDR3 is CASTGQRDYCYTF. The CDR3 DNA reads as TGTGCCAGCACGGGGCAGAGGGACTATTGCTACACCTTC.

This clone appeared a single time. This sequence joins TRBV7-2 and TRBJ2-1; D gene unclear. Germline loops: CDR1 SGHTA, CDR2 FQGNSA. This CDR3 is 13 amino acids long. The V end was cut by 9 bases, the J end by 8 bases, with 17 bases between. The CDR3 bases are TGTGCCAGTAAGCCCAGGTTTACGGATGAGCAGTTCTTC. This encodes CASKPRFTDEQFF.

Turning to this clone: Mismatch with germline at one junction end may stem from a read error. This sequence joins TRBV30 and TRBJ1-1; perhaps TRBD1 as D (5 bases). The CDR3 runs 12 residues. From germline, CDR1 is GTSNPN and CDR2 SVGIG (reference sequence). The CDR3 DNA sequence: TGTGCCTGGACCGGACATCTCACTGGAGCTTTCTTT. This translates into CAWTGHLTGAFF.

This chain joins TRBV27 and TRBJ1-2; 7 bases are a match to TRBD1. J gave up 4 bases and V 4 bases, and 21 bases lay outside the gene matches. Germline loops: CDR1 MNHEY, CDR2 SMNVEV (reference sequence). The CDR3 consists of 19 residues. The CDR3 sequence: CASSSVLQGPLGLGYGYTF. CDR3 DNA: TGTGCCAGCAGTTCGGTTCTACAGGGGCCACTTGGACTAGGCTATGGCTACACCTTC.

The chain is built from TRBV20-1 and TRBJ2-7, with a possible D match to TRBD2 (5 bases). Germline V CDR1 and CDR2: DFQATT, SNEGSKA (reference sequence). The V and J ends lost 6 bases and 6 bases respectively, with 12 bases between them. This CDR3 comprises 11 residues. The CDR3, as DNA: TGCAGTGCAACCGGACTTGCCGAGCAGTACTTC. This encodes CSATGLAEQYF.

This clone has a count of ten or more. The J gene is TRBJ2-1, the V gene TRBV7-3; the match to TRBD2 covers 7 bases. The CDR3 is made up of 15 amino acids. CDR1 SGHTA and CDR2 FQGTGA come from the germline V gene. With 5 bases clipped from V and 8 bases from J, the junction kept 12 bases outside the gene matches. The CDR3 DNA sequence: TGTGCCAGCAGCCCCGGGACTACTCTTGCGGATGAGCAGTTCTTC. It codes for CASSPGTTLADEQFF.

This clone was observed many times. The V and J genes are TRBV6-2 or TRBV6-3 and TRBJ2-1; weak D call: TRBD2 (5 bases). Germline lookup yields CDR1 MNHEY and CDR2 SVGEGT. CDR3 size: 14 residues. Trimming left V 4 bases short and J 7 bases short, with 14 bases between. The CDR3 loop is CASSFIAQSNEQFF. In DNA, the CDR3 is TGTGCCAGCAGTTTTATAGCGCAGTCGAATGAGCAGTTCTTC.

The table lists this clone with many counts. This chain links TRBV27 with TRBJ2-4; D call uncertain. Deletions cut 6 bases from V and 7 bases from J, with 13 bases between. Germline assignment: CDR1 MNHEY and CDR2 SMNVEV (reference sequence). The CDR3 totals 13 residues. DNA for the CDR3: TGTGCCAGCAGCCGGATGGCATCGAACATTCAGTACTTC. This sequence encodes CASSRMASNIQYF.

This clone was detected many times. The chain uses TRBV2 and TRBJ2-1; D might be TRBD1 or TRBD2, each matching 5 bases. Germline values: CDR1 SNHLY, CDR2 FYNNEI. Trimming took 3 bases from V and 2 from J, leaving 5 bases between them. The CDR3 extends over 13 amino acids. In DNA, the CDR3 is TGTGCCAGCAGTGAGGGGGCCTACAATGAGCAGTTCTTC. Translated, it gives CASSEGAYNEQFF. Using reference TRBV2 and TRBJ2-1 for the parts outside the CDR3, the full variable domain is EPEVTQTPSHQVTQMGQEVILRCVPISNHLYFYWYRQILGQKVEFLVSFYNNEISEKSEIFDDQFSVERPDGSNFTLKIRSTKLEDSAMYFCASSEGAYNEQFFGPGTRLTVL.

This clone was recorded at least ten times. In the same sample, other DNA sequences code for this CDR3. The chain is built from TRBV20-1 and TRBJ1-2; no firm D call. The CDR3 is made up of 13 amino acids. The germline V gene encodes CDR1 DFQATT and CDR2 SNEGSKA (reference sequence). V was trimmed by 2 bases and J by 7 bases, leaving 14 bases between them. CDR3 nucleotide sequence: TGCAGTGCTAGAAACCTGGACGGCCGTGGCTACACCTTC. Protein product: CSARNLDGRGYTF.

This clone has a count of ten or more. The rearrangement joins TRBV3-1 to TRBJ2-3, with D perhaps assigned TRBD1 or TRBD2 (5 bases each). In germline, CDR1 is LGHDT, CDR2 YNNKEL (reference sequence). The CDR3 totals 15 residues. V lost 0 bases and J 5 bases, leaving 12 bases between the germline ends. In DNA, the CDR3 is TGTGCCAGCAGCCAAGAGGGGGTAGGGCGAGATACGCAGTATTTT. Translating gives CASSQEGVGRDTQYF.

The gene calls are TRBV19 and TRBJ2-2; D not certain. This CDR3 has 14 amino acids. Trimming took off 6 bases at V and 9 bases at J, with 17 bases between the two ends. Germline V gene lookup returns CDR1 LNHDA and CDR2 SQIVND (reference sequence). The chain's CDR3 is CASRWLFAHRELFF. The CDR3 DNA is TGTGCCAGTAGGTGGTTGTTCGCGCACAGGGAGCTGTTTTTT.

The chain has TRBV30 and TRBJ1-4, with D hard to call. The V gene lost 0 bases and the J gene lost 5 bases, with 13 bases spanning the gap. The CDR3 runs 15 residues. CDR1 is GTSNPN and CDR2 is SVGIG in the germline V gene (reference sequence). CDR3 region: CAWSVGSVRNEKLFF. The CDR3 DNA follows: TGTGCCTGGAGTGTAGGGAGTGTAAGAAATGAAAAACTGTTTTTT.

The gene calls are TRBV9 and TRBJ2-2; TRBD1 agrees at 8 bases. The CDR3 is 17 residues long. V was pared by 1 base and J by 7 bases, with 12 bases of the junction left unmatched. The germline V gene encodes CDR1 SGDLS and CDR2 YYNGEE. The CDR3 nucleotides are TGTGCCAGCAGCGTAAACCAGGGGGCGACTACCGGCGGGGAGCTGTTTTTT. Its protein is CASSVNQGATTGGELFF. Full variable domain (remainder filled in from reference TRBV9 and TRBJ2-2): DSGVTQTPKHLITATGQRVTLRCSPRSGDLSVYWYQQSLDQGLQFLIQYYNGEERAKGNILERFSAQQFPDLHSELNLSSLELGDSALYFCASSVNQGATTGGELFFGEGSRLTVL.

This chain links TRBV6-2 or TRBV6-3 with TRBJ2-7; 8 nucleotides line up with TRBD2. Looked up from germline, CDR1 is MNHEY and CDR2 is SVGEGT. This CDR3 region has 15 residues. The trim removed 0 bases at V and 0 bases at J, leaving 1 base unmatched. The CDR3 nucleotides are TGTGCCAGCAGTTACTCAGCGGGAGTCTCCTACGAGCAGTACTTC. Residues: CASSYSAGVSYEQYF.